These T cell receptor beta chains were read from a single sample in a study of T cells in Graves' hyperthyroidism and ophthalmopathy. One entry per CDR3 protein results from TCRdb running MiXCR on the multiplex PCR reads. The repertoire includes 490,000 or so distinct CDR3 sequences, just under 20% of them detected once, and 40% to 50% sits in the top ten. Sequenced sample: blood. The receptor source for this set is a man aged 35-49 years with Graves' ophthalmopathy. Both conserved end residues are part of each CDR3. The order of the fields is CDR3 protein, CDR3 DNA, clone size, CDR3 length, D gene, V gene, J gene. A D gene is named only where the DNA matches it firmly. Some rows mark clone size as missing; the rest say once, few, many or name a class of expanded clone.

CASSLDAPGQPRYTF	TGTGCCAGCAGCTTAGATGCGCCGGGCCAGCCGCGCTACACCTTC	few	15	-	TRBV7-9	TRBJ1-2
CASSLTSGIPSLEQYF	TGTGCCAGCAGTTTGACTAGCGGTATTCCCTCCCTTGAGCAGTACTTC	few	16	TRBD2	TRBV6-1	TRBJ2-7
CASSLGVSRTGETQYF	TGTGCCAGCAGCTTAGGGGTATCGAGAACCGGGGAGACCCAGTACTTC	-	16	-	TRBV7-8	TRBJ2-5
CASSQEAGGYNEQFF	TGTGCCAGCAGCCAAGAAGCGGGGGGGTACAATGAGCAGTTCTTC	few	15	TRBD2	TRBV3-1	TRBJ2-1
CASSLDRFMETQYF	TGCGCCAGCAGCTTGGACAGGTTCATGGAGACCCAGTACTTC	many	14	-	TRBV5-1	TRBJ2-5
CASSRTGGFYNEQFF	TGTGCCAGCAGCCGGACAGGGGGCTTCTACAATGAGCAGTTCTTC	few	15	TRBD1	TRBV7-6	TRBJ2-1
CASSFQQGTLANTEAFF	TGTGCCAGCAGCTTCCAACAGGGAACCCTTGCAAACACTGAAGCTTTCTTT	-	17	-	TRBV12-3/TRBV12-4	TRBJ1-1
CASSLVGDRSPLNEQYF	TGCGCCAGCAGCTTGGTTGGGGACAGGTCCCCTCTTAACGAGCAGTACTTC	many	17	TRBD1	TRBV5-1	TRBJ2-7
CASSPSSSGWGTGELFF	TGTGCCAGCAGCCCCTCATCAAGCGGATGGGGCACCGGGGAGCTGTTTTTT	few	17	-	TRBV7-9	TRBJ2-2
CASGDFYEQYF	TGTGCCAGCGGGGACTTCTACGAGCAGTACTTC	few	11	-	TRBV3-1	TRBJ2-7
CASSPPGQTNYEQYF	TGTGCCAGCAGTCCTCCGGGACAGACCAACTACGAGCAGTACTTC	many	15	TRBD1	TRBV28	TRBJ2-7
CASRRGTEAFF	TGTGCCAGCAGGCGGGGGACTGAAGCTTTCTTT	many	11	-	TRBV27	TRBJ1-1
CAISVGTGATPLHF	TGTGCCATCAGTGTGGGGACAGGGGCGACCCCCCTCCACTTT	few	14	TRBD1	TRBV10-3	TRBJ1-6
CASSPDRYSYEQYF	TGTGCCAGCAGCCCAGACCGGTACTCCTACGAGCAGTACTTC	-	14	-	TRBV28	TRBJ2-7
CASSSDAQGNTIYF	TGCGCCAGCAGCTCAGACGCGCAAGGAAACACCATATATTTT	few	14	-	TRBV5-1	TRBJ1-3
CASSIDQRTGGNSPLHF	TGTGCCAGTAGTATAGACCAACGGACAGGCGGTAATTCACCCCTCCACTTT	-	17	TRBD1	TRBV19	TRBJ1-6
CASETGGAYEQYF	TGTGCCAGCGAGACAGGGGGCGCGTACGAGCAGTACTTC	many	13	TRBD1	TRBV28	TRBJ2-7